This T cell receptor beta chain was sequenced during a study of identical twins. TCRdb reprocessed the 5' RACE reads with MiXCR, giving one entry per CDR3 protein. The sample comprises about 570,000 distinct CDR3 sequences, 9.5% to 10% of which are singletons, and 2.5% to 3.5% rests with the top ten. The V segment lost 4 bases and the J segment 3 bases; nucleotides outside the gene matches: 11. Germline V gene data show CDR1 as SGHVS and CDR2 as FQNEAQ. The CDR3 has 16 amino acids. A few counts support this clonotype. The same sample was also studied in work on yellow fever vaccine responses in identical twins.

This chain connects TRBV7-8 to TRBJ2-5; 7 bases are a match to TRBD1. Material: PBMCs. The sequence came from a woman aged 18-29 years in good health. This CDR3 reads CASSSAGGTEEETQYF. The CDR3 region has the DNA TGTGCCAGCAGCTCGGCTGGTGGGACAGAGGAAGAGACCCAGTACTTC.